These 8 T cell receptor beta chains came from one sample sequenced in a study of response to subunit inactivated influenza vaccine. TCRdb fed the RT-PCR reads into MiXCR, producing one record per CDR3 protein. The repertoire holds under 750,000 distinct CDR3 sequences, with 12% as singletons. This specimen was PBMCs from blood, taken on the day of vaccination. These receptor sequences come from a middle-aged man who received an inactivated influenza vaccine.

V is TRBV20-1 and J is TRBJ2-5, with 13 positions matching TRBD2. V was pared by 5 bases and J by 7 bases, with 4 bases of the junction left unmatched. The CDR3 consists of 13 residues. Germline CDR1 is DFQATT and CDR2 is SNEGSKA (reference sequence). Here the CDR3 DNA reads TGCAGTGCTGGACTAGCGGGGGACCCGACCCAGTACTTC. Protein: CSAGLAGDPTQYF.

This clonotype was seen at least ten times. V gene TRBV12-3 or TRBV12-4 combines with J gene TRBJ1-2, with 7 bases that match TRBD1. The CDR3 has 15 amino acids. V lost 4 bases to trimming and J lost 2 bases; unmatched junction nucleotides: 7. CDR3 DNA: TGTGCCAGCAGTTCTAGGACAGGTGGGAACTATGGCTACACCTTC. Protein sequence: CASSSRTGGNYGYTF.

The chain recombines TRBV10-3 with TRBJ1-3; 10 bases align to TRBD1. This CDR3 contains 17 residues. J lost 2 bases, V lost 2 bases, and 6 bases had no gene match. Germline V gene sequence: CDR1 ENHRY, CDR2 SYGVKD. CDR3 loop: CAISEMGQGITGNTIYF. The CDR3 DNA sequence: TGTGCCATCAGTGAGATGGGACAGGGGATTACTGGAAACACCATATATTTT.

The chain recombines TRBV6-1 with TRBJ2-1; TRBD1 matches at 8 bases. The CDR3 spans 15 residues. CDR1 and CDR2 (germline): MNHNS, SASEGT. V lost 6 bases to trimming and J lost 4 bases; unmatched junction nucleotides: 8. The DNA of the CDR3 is TGTGCCAGCAGCGGACAGGGTTTGGGTTACAATGAGCAGTTCTTC. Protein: CASSGQGLGYNEQFF.

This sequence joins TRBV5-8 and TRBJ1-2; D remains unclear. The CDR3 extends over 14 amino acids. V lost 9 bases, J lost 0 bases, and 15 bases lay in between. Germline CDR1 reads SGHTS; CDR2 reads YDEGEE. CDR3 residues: CAMSLDGTNYGYTF. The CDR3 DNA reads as TGTGCCATGAGCTTGGACGGAACTAACTATGGCTACACCTTC.

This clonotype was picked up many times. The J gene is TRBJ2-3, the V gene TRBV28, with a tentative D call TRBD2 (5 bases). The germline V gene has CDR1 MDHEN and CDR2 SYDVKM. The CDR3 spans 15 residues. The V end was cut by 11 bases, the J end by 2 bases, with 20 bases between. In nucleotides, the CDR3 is TGTGCCTCCGAAAGAGGGTTCCTTATCACAGATACGCAGTATTTT. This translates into CASERGFLITDTQYF.

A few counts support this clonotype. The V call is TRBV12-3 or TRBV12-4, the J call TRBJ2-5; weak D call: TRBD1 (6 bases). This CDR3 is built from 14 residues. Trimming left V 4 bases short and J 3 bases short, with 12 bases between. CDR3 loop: CASSWAGAEETQYF. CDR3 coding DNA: TGTGCCAGCAGTTGGGCAGGGGCCGAAGAGACCCAGTACTTC.

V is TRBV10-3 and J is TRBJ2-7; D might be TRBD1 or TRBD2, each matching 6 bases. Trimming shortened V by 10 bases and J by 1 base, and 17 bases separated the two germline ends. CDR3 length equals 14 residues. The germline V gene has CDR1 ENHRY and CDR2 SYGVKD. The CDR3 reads CATGSGGASYEQYF. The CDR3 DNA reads TGTGCCACCGGGAGTGGGGGCGCTTCCTACGAGCAGTACTTC.